The entry that follows covers one TCR beta chain sequence. A library made for alpha chains picked up this beta chain off target, so its size means little. V was cut by 4 bases and J by 8 bases, with 15 bases left in between. Germline V gene sequence: CDR1 SEHNR, CDR2 FQNEAQ (reference sequence). The CDR3 runs to 15 residues. TCRdb ran MiXCR on the RT-PCR reads and lists one entry per CDR3 protein. The table lists approximately 6,500 distinct CDR3 sequences, roughly nine tenths of them singletons, with 6.5% to 9% in the top ten. The TCR comes from a female donor in good health, serving as a healthy control. Sequenced: memory CD4+ T cells from blood. The chain links TRBV7-9 to TRBJ1-6; D is perhaps TRBD1 (5 bases). CDR3 DNA sequence: TGTGCCAGCAGCTCCCAGACAGTGGGGGATTCACCCCTCCACTTT. This encodes CASSSQTVGDSPLHF.